This T cell receptor beta chain appears in the sequencing data of a study of blood T cell repertoires in COVID-19. Study context: Samples representing acute and convalescent COVID-19 were sourced from the United States, Italy and Spain. T cells, B-cell-depleted T cells, or PBMCs supplied cDNA or gDNA.

Allocation to cohorts depended on clinical history reported by the participants. This clone was observed once. Original analysis: Nucleated cell number was recorded as an estimate derived from reference gene primer amplification. The table came from immunoSEQ multiplex PCR; TCRdb's copy has only in-frame clones and leaves some out. Clonal size and the V and J genes are those of that table, whereas D and trimming came from the DNA. Of more than 110,000 clones detected, almost 85% appear once; the ten largest clones hold under 5.5%. The germline V gene encodes CDR1 MGHRA and CDR2 YSYEKL. V gave up 1 base and J gave up 5 bases, with 8 bases separating them. CDR3 length: 13 amino acids.

The clonotype originates from a man in his forties with acute COVID-19. The chain employs TRBV4-1 and TRBJ2-5; D unresolved. The sequenced sample was PBMCs or T cells enriched from blood (not recorded which). CDR3 sequence (DNA): TGCGCCAGCAGCCAAGGTCCGGTGGAGACCCAGTACTTC. Translation gives CASSQGPVETQYF.